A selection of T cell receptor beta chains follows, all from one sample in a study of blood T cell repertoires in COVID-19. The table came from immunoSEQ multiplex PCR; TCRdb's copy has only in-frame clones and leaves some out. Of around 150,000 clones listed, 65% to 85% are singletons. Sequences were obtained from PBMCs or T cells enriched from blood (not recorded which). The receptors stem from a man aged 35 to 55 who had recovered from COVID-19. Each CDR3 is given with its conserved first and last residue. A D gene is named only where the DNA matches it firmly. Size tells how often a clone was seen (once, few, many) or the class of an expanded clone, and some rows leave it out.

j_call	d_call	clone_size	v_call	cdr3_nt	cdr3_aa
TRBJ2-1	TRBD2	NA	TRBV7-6	TGTGCCAGCAGCTTAGATCCGGGGGGTGTGAAGTTCTTC	CASSLDPGGVKFF
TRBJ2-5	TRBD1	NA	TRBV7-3	TGTGCCAGCAGTTTCCTCGGGACAGTCCAAGAGACCCAGTACTTC	CASSFLGTVQETQYF
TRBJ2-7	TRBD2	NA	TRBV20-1	TGCAGTGCTAGTCTAGCGGGGGGGCAAGTGCAGTACTTC	CSASLAGGQVQYF
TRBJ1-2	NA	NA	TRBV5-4	TGTGCCAGCAGCGGCTCCAACTATGGCTACACCTTC	CASSGSNYGYTF
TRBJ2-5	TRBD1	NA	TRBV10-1	TGCGCCAGCAGTGGCGACAGGGGAGAGACCCAGTACTTC	CASSGDRGETQYF
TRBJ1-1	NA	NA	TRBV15	TGTGCCACCAGCAGAGATCATAAGGGACTCCTTTTCTTT	CATSRDHKGLLFF
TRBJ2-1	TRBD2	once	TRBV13	TGTGCCAGCACGATCGGGGGGGCTCGAGAGCAGTTCTTC	CASTIGGAREQFF
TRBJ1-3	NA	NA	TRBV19	TGTGCCAGTACGGTGGGTGGTGACTTACGCTCTGGAAACACCATATATTTT	CASTVGGDLRSGNTIYF
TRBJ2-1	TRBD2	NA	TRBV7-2	TGTGCCAGCAGCTTGGGCGGGGGCAATGAGCAGTTCTTC	CASSLGGGNEQFF
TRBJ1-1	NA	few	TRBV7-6	TGTGCCAGCAGCGAAGGGACAGAAGCTTTCTTT	CASSEGTEAFF
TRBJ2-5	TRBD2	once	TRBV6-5	TGTGCCAGCATAACTAGCGGGGTAAGGACCCAGTACTTC	CASITSGVRTQYF
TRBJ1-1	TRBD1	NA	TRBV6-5	TGTGCCAGCAGTCGCACTCCACAGGGGGGTACTGAAGCTTTCTTT	CASSRTPQGGTEAFF
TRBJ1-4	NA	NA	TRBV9	TGTGCCAGCAGGGGTGATACTACAACTAATGAAAAACTGTTTTTT	CASRGDTTTNEKLFF
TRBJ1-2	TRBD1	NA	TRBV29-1	TGCAGCGTTGAGAGTCCAGGGGGTAGCTACACCTTC	CSVESPGGSYTF
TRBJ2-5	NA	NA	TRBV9	TGTGCCAGCAGCCCGCGGGGGCTAGCTCCCGAAGAGACCCAGTACTTC	CASSPRGLAPEETQYF
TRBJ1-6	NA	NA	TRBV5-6	TGTGCCAGCAGCCCAAGACAGCTCTCCTATAATTCACCCCTCCACTTT	CASSPRQLSYNSPLHF
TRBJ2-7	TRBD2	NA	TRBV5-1	TGCGCCAGCAGAATCGCGGGGGGCAAATTCTACGAGCAGTACTTC	CASRIAGGKFYEQYF
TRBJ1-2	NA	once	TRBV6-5	TGTGCCAGCGTGGAATGGGCAGGCCAAACTAGGACCTTC	CASVEWAGQTRTF
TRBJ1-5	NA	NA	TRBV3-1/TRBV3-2	TGTGCCAGCAGCCAACTAAGCGGACGCAATCAGCCCCAGCATTTT	CASSQLSGRNQPQHF
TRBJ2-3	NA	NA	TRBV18	TGTGCCAGCTCTGCCTTCGGGGGGCCCTCCTCAACAGATACGCAGTATTTT	CASSAFGGPSSTDTQYF
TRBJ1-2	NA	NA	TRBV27	TGTGCCAGCAGTTTATCGGGGCAGGGAAGGGGTTACACCTTC	CASSLSGQGRGYTF
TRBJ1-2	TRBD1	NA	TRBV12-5	TGTGCTAGTGGTTTGGTACTGAAGGCCGTTACAGGGGGTCCCGCTAACTATGGCTACACCTTC	CASGLVLKAVTGGPANYGYTF
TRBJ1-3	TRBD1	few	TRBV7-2	TGTGCCAGCAGGGCTAGGGACAGCCTCTCTGGAAACACCATATATTTT	CASRARDSLSGNTIYF
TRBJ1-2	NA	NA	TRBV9	TGTGCCAGCAGCGTAGACCCAAGGGGGGGAAAGAATGGCTACACCTTC	CASSVDPRGGKNGYTF
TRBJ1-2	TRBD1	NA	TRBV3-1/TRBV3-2	TGTGCCAGCAGCCAGGTACGGGACAGGGGAATCGACTATGGCTACACCTTC	CASSQVRDRGIDYGYTF
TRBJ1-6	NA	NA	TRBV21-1	TGTGCCAGCAGCAAAAACAAGGAGTGTAAGAATTCACCCCTCCACTTT	CASSKNKECKNSPLHF
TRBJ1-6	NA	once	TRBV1	TGCACCAGCAGCCAGGCGGGGGGTCCTGGCAATTCACCCCTCCACTTT	CTSSQAGGPGNSPLHF
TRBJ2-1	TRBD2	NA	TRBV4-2	TGTGCCAGCAGCCAAGGCGCGGGACTAGCGAGTGAGCAGTTCTTC	CASSQGAGLASEQFF
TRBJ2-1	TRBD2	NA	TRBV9	TGTGCCAGCAGCGTAGAAGCAACTAGCGCAGACAATGAGCAGTTCTTC	CASSVEATSADNEQFF
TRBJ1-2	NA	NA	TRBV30	TGTGCCTGGAGTGACAGAGCCTATGGCTACACCTTC	CAWSDRAYGYTF
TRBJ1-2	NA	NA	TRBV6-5	TGTGCCAGCAGCCGAGGACAGACATCTAGCTATGGCTACACCTTC	CASSRGQTSSYGYTF
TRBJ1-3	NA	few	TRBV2	TGTGCCAGCAGTGGAGAGGGAACTGGAAACACCATATATTTT	CASSGEGTGNTIYF
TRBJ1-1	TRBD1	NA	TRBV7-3	TGTGCCAGCAGCGCGGGACAGGCCCTCGGTCGGACTGAAGCTTTCTTT	CASSAGQALGRTEAFF
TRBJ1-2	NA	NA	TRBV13	TGTGCCAGCAGCATAACGGCGGAAGGCTACACCTTC	CASSITAEGYTF
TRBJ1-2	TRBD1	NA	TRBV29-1	TGCAGCGTGGCCGGGACAGGGAACTATGGCTACACCTTC	CSVAGTGNYGYTF
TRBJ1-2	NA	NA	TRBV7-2	TGTGCCAGCAGTCTATTCAGGGACTATGGCTACACCTTC	CASSLFRDYGYTF
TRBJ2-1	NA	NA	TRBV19	TGTGCCAGTAGTATACAGGTCCAGGGGTACAATGAGCAGTTCTTC	CASSIQVQGYNEQFF
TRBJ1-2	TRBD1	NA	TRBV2	TGTGCCAGCGGTGTGTCAGGGGGCATCTATGGCTACACCTTC	CASGVSGGIYGYTF
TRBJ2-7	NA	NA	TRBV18	TGTGCCAGCTCAACTACACCACTGGCCTACGAGCAGTACTTC	CASSTTPLAYEQYF
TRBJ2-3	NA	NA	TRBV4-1	TGCGCCAGCGAAGGAAGGCTCGGGGGGCAGATAGATACGCAGTATTTT	CASEGRLGGQIDTQYF
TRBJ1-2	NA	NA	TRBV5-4	TGTGCCAGCGTATCAGGATCTGGGGGCTACACCTTC	CASVSGSGGYTF
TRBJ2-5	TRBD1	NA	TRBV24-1	TGTGCCGTACAGGGGAGCTACCAAGAGACCCAGTACTTC	CAVQGSYQETQYF
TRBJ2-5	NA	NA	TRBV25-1	TGTGCCAGCAGTGACTACGAGGTTAGCGAGGAGACCCAGTACTTC	CASSDYEVSEETQYF
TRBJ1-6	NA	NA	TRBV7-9	TGTGCCAGCAGCCTCCCTAATTCACCCCTCCACTTT	CASSLPNSPLHF
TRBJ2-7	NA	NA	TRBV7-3	TGTGCCAGCAGCTTAGATGCTTTAGTAGTCGACGAGCAGTACTTC	CASSLDALVVDEQYF
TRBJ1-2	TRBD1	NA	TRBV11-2	TGTGCCAGCAGCTTAGAGGGACAGGGAGGGACTGGCTACACCTTC	CASSLEGQGGTGYTF
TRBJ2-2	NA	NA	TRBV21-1	TGTGCCAGCAGCAAAGTTAGCAGAGACACCGGGGAGCTGTTTTTT	CASSKVSRDTGELFF
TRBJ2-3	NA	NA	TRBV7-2	TGTGCCAGCAGCTCCGAGGGGGGGTTCAGGACAGATACGCAGTATTTT	CASSSEGGFRTDTQYF
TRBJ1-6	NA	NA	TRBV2	TGTGCCAGCAGTGAAACAGAGGGTGGCTCACCCCTCCACTTT	CASSETEGGSPLHF
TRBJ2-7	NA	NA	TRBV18	TGTGCCAGCTCACCATTGAGGGACGAGCAGTACTTC	CASSPLRDEQYF
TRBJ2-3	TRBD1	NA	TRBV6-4	TGTGCCAGCCGTCCGCCCATCCTCACTACCCGGGACAGGGACACAGATACGCAGTATTTT	CASRPPILTTRDRDTDTQYF
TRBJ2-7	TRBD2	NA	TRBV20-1	TGCAGTGCTAGTTGGAGCGGGGCAGCCTACGAGCAGTACTTC	CSASWSGAAYEQYF
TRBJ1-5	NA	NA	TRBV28	TGTGCCACCGGACCGGACAGTACTCAGCCCCAGCATTTT	CATGPDSTQPQHF
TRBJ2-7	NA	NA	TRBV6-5	TGTGCCAGCAGTCCGACAGACTACGAGCAGTACTTC	CASSPTDYEQYF
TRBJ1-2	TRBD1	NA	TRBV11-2	TGTGCCAGCAGCCTCGGCGCAGGGGGCGGCCTTGTTGGCTACACCTTC	CASSLGAGGGLVGYTF
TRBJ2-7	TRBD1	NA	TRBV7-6	TGTGCCAGCAGCCCCGGAGGGGGACAGGGGAGGGAGCAGTACTTC	CASSPGGGQGREQYF
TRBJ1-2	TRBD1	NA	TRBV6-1	TGTGCCAGCAGTGAAGCGGGGACAGGGGTTGGCTACACCTTC	CASSEAGTGVGYTF
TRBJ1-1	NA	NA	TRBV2	TGTGCCAGCACTCTCTCGGGGGGCCGGTCTGAAGCTTTCTTT	CASTLSGGRSEAFF
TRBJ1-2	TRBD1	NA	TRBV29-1	TGCAGCGTTGAGGCAGGGGGGCATGGCTACACCTTC	CSVEAGGHGYTF